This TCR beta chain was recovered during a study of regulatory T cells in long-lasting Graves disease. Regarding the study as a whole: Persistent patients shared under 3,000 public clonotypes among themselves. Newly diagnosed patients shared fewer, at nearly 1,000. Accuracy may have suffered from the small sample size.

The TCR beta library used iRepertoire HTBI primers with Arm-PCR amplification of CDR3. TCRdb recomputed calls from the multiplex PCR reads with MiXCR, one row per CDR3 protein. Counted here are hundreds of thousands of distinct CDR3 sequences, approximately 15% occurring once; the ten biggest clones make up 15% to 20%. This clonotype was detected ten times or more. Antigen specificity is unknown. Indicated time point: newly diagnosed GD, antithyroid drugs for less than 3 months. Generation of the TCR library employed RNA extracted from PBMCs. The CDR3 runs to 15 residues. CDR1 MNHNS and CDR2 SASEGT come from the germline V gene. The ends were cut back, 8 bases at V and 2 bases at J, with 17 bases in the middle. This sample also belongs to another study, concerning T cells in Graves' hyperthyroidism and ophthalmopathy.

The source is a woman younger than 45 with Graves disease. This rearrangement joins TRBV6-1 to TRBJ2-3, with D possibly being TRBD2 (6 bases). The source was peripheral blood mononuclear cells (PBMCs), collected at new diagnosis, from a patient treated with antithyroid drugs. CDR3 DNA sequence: TGTGCCAGCGCACGACTAGTAAGGAACACAGATACGCAGTATTTT. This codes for CASARLVRNTDTQYF.